This TCR beta chain appears in the sequencing data of a study of shared clonotypes between healthy human individuals. This clone occurred once. CDR3 length: 13 amino acids. Germline values: CDR1 SGDLS, CDR2 YYNGEE. After removal of 4 bases from V and 10 bases from J, the junction contained 6 bases not matched to a gene. Measured with immunoSEQ multiplex PCR; TCRdb has only the in-frame clones, and not every one. Here the sample spans about 1.5 million clones, approximately 98% being singletons. The sample was naive CD4+ T cells sorted from blood. Subset of the sample: CD45RA+ positively selected. The receptor comes from a man younger than 40 in good health. This chain connects TRBV9 to TRBJ1-1; 11 bases agree with TRBD1. The DNA for the CDR3 is TGTGCCAGCAGCCTCCGGACAGGGGGCGGAGCTTTCTTT. This gives the protein CASSLRTGGGAFF.